This TCR beta chain was identified during a study of T cells after yellow fever vaccination. 5'RACE template switching produced TCR cDNA carrying a universal primer site and UMIs. One entry per CDR3 protein results from TCRdb running MiXCR on the 5' RACE reads. The sample yields some 320,000 distinct CDR3 sequences, approximately 9% seen once. Only a few counts were recorded for this clonotype. The ends lost 3 bases at V and 5 bases at J; junction bases unmatched: 8. Germline values: CDR1 MDHEN, CDR2 SYDVKM. The CDR3 is 16 amino acids. The source is a man between 18 and 29 years old who received the YFV17D yellow fever vaccine. The V and J genes are TRBV28 and TRBJ1-1; 11 bases line up with TRBD1. Here the sequenced sample was PBMCs, taken on the day of the first yellow fever vaccination. The CDR3 sequence is CASSFSGQGARTEAFF. CDR3 in DNA: TGTGCCAGCAGTTTCAGCGGACAGGGGGCGAGAACTGAAGCTTTCTTT.